The rows below give T cell receptor beta chains drawn from one sample of a study of T cells in Graves' hyperthyroidism and ophthalmopathy. TCRdb redid the calling of the multiplex PCR reads with MiXCR, one entry per CDR3 protein. In the table there are about 520,000 distinct CDR3 sequences, approximately 25% of which are singletons. What was sequenced was blood. Receptors were obtained from a woman between 25 and 40 years old with Graves' ophthalmopathy. Each CDR3 is given with its conserved first and last residue. Each record gives: clone size, V gene, D gene, J gene, CDR3 protein, CDR3 DNA. D genes are given only for firm matches. Clone size is given for some rows only: seen once, a few or many times, or a class if the clone is expanded.

-	TRBV7-9	-	TRBJ2-5	CASSLVPGSQETQYF	TGTGCCAGCAGCTTAGTCCCCGGATCTCAGGAGACCCAGTACTTC
many	TRBV24-1	TRBD1	TRBJ2-5	CATSVQGETQYF	TGTGCCACCAGTGTACAGGGGGAGACCCAGTACTTC
many	TRBV2	-	TRBJ1-2	CASQDSTSAYGYTF	TGTGCCAGCCAGGACTCTACTTCGGCCTATGGCTACACCTTC
many	TRBV6-1	-	TRBJ2-6	CASSEGQAGANVLTF	TGTGCCAGCAGTGAAGGGCAGGCTGGGGCCAACGTCCTGACTTTC
few	TRBV28	TRBD1	TRBJ2-2	CATLRDRNTGELFF	TGTGCCACCCTCCGGGACAGGAACACCGGGGAGCTGTTTTTT
-	TRBV25-1	-	TRBJ2-7	CASSELADRSYGGAREQYF	TGTGCCAGCAGTGAACTCGCGGACAGGTCCTACGGGGGAGCTCGCGAGCAGTACTTC
many	TRBV27	-	TRBJ2-7	CASSDPRTKNYEQYF	TGTGCCAGCAGCGACCCCCGGACAAAGAACTACGAGCAGTACTTC
many	TRBV5-1	TRBD1	TRBJ1-6	CASSSGQERSPLHF	TGCGCCAGCAGCTCGGGACAGGAAAGATCACCCCTCCACTTT
many	TRBV12-3/TRBV12-4	TRBD1	TRBJ1-1	CASSPGGGMAEAFF	TGTGCCAGCAGCCCAGGGGGCGGAATGGCTGAAGCTTTCTTT
-	TRBV4-2	TRBD2	TRBJ2-7	CASSPTREALNYEQYF	TGTGCCAGCAGCCCGACCCGGGAGGCGCTGAATTACGAGCAGTACTTC
many	TRBV3-1	-	TRBJ2-5	CASSQAWASVETQYF	TGTGCCAGCAGCCAAGCGTGGGCCTCGGTGGAGACCCAGTACTTC
-	TRBV6-1	-	TRBJ1-6	CAITAGIGNSPLHF	TGTGCCATCACGGCGGGGATAGGGAATTCACCCCTCCACTTT
many	TRBV20-1	-	TRBJ1-5	CSAKGGSNQPQHF	TGCAGTGCTAAGGGAGGGAGCAATCAGCCCCAGCATTTT
many	TRBV27	-	TRBJ2-7	CASSLSISGTAEQYF	TGTGCCAGCAGTTTATCGATAAGCGGGACAGCCGAGCAGTACTTC
many	TRBV7-3	-	TRBJ2-2	CASSAVRDTGELFF	TGTGCCAGCAGCGCCGTCCGGGACACCGGGGAGCTGTTTTTT
many	TRBV20-1	-	TRBJ2-7	CSARDLAGRAYEQYF	TGCAGTGCTAGAGATCTTGCGGGACGCGCCTACGAGCAGTACTTC
-	TRBV20-1	-	TRBJ1-5	CSALQGNDQPQHF	TGCAGTGCTTTACAGGGAAACGATCAGCCCCAGCATTTT
many	TRBV12-3/TRBV12-4	-	TRBJ2-5	CASSSRAVIQETQYF	TGTGCCAGCAGTTCTCGAGCGGTCATACAAGAGACCCAGTACTTC
many	TRBV5-1	TRBD1	TRBJ1-2	CASSRGTDTNYGYTF	TGCGCCAGCAGCCGGGGGACAGATACTAACTATGGCTACACCTTC
few	TRBV30	-	TRBJ2-2	CAWSRSGELFF	TGTGCCTGGAGTCGGTCCGGGGAGCTGTTTTTT
-	TRBV28	TRBD2	TRBJ2-7	CASSFTHTTSTSADAYDQYF	TGTGCCAGCAGTTTTACCCACACCACCTCAACTAGCGCGGACGCCTACGATCAGTACTTC
many	TRBV28	-	TRBJ1-1	CASRPDRMNTEAFF	TGTGCCAGCAGGCCCGACAGAATGAACACTGAAGCTTTCTTT
-	TRBV12-3/TRBV12-4	-	TRBJ2-7	CASSAREDRSYEQYF	TGTGCCAGCAGTGCCCGGGAAGACAGGTCCTACGAGCAGTACTTC
many	TRBV6-5	-	TRBJ1-5	CASNRENQPQHF	TGTGCCAGCAATAGGGAAAATCAGCCCCAGCATTTT
-	TRBV11-3	-	TRBJ2-7	CASSLGSRSYEQYF	TGTGCCAGCAGCTTAGGTTCCCGCTCCTACGAGCAGTACTTC
once	TRBV12-3/TRBV12-4	-	TRBJ1-5	CASSHLGPSNQPQHF	TGTGCCAGCAGTCACCTTGGGCCGAGCAATCAGCCCCAGCATTTT
many	TRBV6-9	TRBD1	TRBJ1-5	CASSHSDRGVEHQPQHF	TGTGCCAGCAGTCACTCGGACAGGGGGGTAGAACATCAGCCCCAGCATTTT
many	TRBV6-2/TRBV6-3	TRBD1	TRBJ1-1	CASRVRQGNTEAFF	TGTGCCAGCAGAGTGAGACAGGGGAACACTGAAGCTTTCTTT
many	TRBV6-1	-	TRBJ1-2	CASGLTGGGYGYTF	TGTGCCAGCGGCTTAACGGGGGGAGGATATGGCTACACCTTC
many	TRBV4-1	TRBD2	TRBJ2-5	CASSQDRRGVETQYF	TGCGCCAGCAGCCAAGATCGGCGGGGGGTAGAGACCCAGTACTTC
-	TRBV20-1	-	TRBJ2-7	CSARDPLMAGDYEQYF	TGCAGTGCTAGAGATCCCCTTATGGCAGGGGACTACGAGCAGTACTTC
-	TRBV20-1	-	TRBJ1-5	CSATGVSNQPQHF	TGCAGTGCTACGGGTGTGAGCAATCAGCCCCAGCATTTT
many	TRBV18	TRBD1	TRBJ1-5	CASSSGQAINQPQHF	TGTGCCAGCTCATCCGGACAGGCTATCAATCAGCCCCAGCATTTT
many	TRBV2	TRBD2	TRBJ2-5	CASSERPSGGETQYF	TGTGCCAGCAGTGAAAGGCCTAGCGGGGGAGAGACCCAGTACTTC
many	TRBV12-3/TRBV12-4	-	TRBJ2-7	CASALSSGNEQYF	TGTGCCAGCGCCCTATCGAGTGGGAACGAGCAGTACTTC